The source of this T cell receptor (beta chain) is a study of shared clonotypes between healthy human individuals. Sequencing used immunoSEQ multiplex PCR; TCRdb keeps in-frame clones, though not all of them. The sample holds 2 million to 2.5 million clones, roughly 94% seen once. The source of this sequence is a man younger than 35 in good health. Material: naive CD4+ T cells sorted from blood. Subset specified: CD45RA+ positively selected.

The DNA of the CDR3 is TGTGCCAGCAGTAGGGGGAGACGGGAGAATTCACCCCTCCACTTT. This sequence encodes CASSRGRRENSPLHF. The chain is built from TRBV6-5 and TRBJ1-6; D is perhaps TRBD1 (6 bases). Germline lookup yields CDR1 MNHEY and CDR2 SVGAGI. With 5 bases removed from V and 7 bases from J, the gap between germline ends came to 15 bases. This CDR3 has 15 residues.